The rows below give T cell receptor beta chains drawn from one sample of a study of shared clonotypes between healthy human individuals. Profiled with immunoSEQ multiplex PCR; TCRdb holds only in-frame clones, not every one. Of over a million clones listed, around 75% are singletons. The sequenced sample consisted of memory CD4+ T cells sorted from blood. The receptors shown here come from a man in his late teens or twenties in good health. The CDR3 runs from the conserved cysteine through the conserved F or W. Each record gives: J gene, V gene, clone size, D gene, CDR3 DNA, CDR3 protein. The D gene is left open where the match is weak. Clone size, where shown, is once, few, many, or a class for clones that have expanded.

J: TRBJ2-3
V: TRBV5-1
size: .
D: TRBD2
DNA: TGCGCCAGCAGGGGACTAGCGGGAGTCATCGGCACAGATACGCAGTATTTT
CDR3: CASRGLAGVIGTDTQYF

J: TRBJ2-3
V: TRBV2
size: .
D: .
DNA: TGTGCCAGCAGTGAAGGGCGAGGCACAGATACGCAGTATTTT
CDR3: CASSEGRGTDTQYF

J: TRBJ1-1
V: TRBV9
size: once
D: .
DNA: TGTGCCAGCAGCGCCATGGAGTACACTGAAGCTTTCTTT
CDR3: CASSAMEYTEAFF

J: TRBJ1-3
V: TRBV11-2
size: .
D: TRBD1
DNA: TGTGCCAGCAGGACAACAGGGGGCAGTGGAAACACCATATATTTT
CDR3: CASRTTGGSGNTIYF

J: TRBJ2-7
V: TRBV11-2
size: .
D: .
DNA: TGTGCCAGCAGCTTACGCCCGGGATCCTACGAGCAGTACTTC
CDR3: CASSLRPGSYEQYF

J: TRBJ2-1
V: TRBV30
size: .
D: .
DNA: TGTGCCTGGAGTGTAGGCAATGAGCAGTTCTTC
CDR3: CAWSVGNEQFF

J: TRBJ1-1
V: TRBV25-1
size: .
D: TRBD1
DNA: TGTGCCAGCAGTGAATCCGGACAGGGTGTATACACTGAAGCTTTCTTT
CDR3: CASSESGQGVYTEAFF

J: TRBJ2-1
V: TRBV18
size: .
D: .
DNA: TGTGCCAGCTCACCCGAAGGTTGGCAGGAGAGCGATGAGCAGTTCTTC
CDR3: CASSPEGWQESDEQFF

J: TRBJ2-5
V: TRBV30
size: .
D: TRBD2
DNA: TGTGCCTGGATGGCGGGAGGACTGGAGACCCAGTACTTC
CDR3: CAWMAGGLETQYF

J: TRBJ1-1
V: TRBV19
size: .
D: .
DNA: TGTGCCAGTAGTATCGGGGGGGGCCGGAACACTGAAGCTTTCTTT
CDR3: CASSIGGGRNTEAFF

J: TRBJ1-6
V: TRBV5-1
size: few
D: .
DNA: TGCGCCAGCAGCTTGGAGGCGTCAGGGGTCAATTCACCCCTCCACTTT
CDR3: CASSLEASGVNSPLHF

J: TRBJ2-7
V: TRBV19
size: .
D: .
DNA: TGTGCCAGTAGTGCAGGGCGTAGCTCCTACGAGCAGTACTTC
CDR3: CASSAGRSSYEQYF

J: TRBJ2-2
V: TRBV5-1
size: .
D: .
DNA: TGCGCCAGCAGCTTGGCAGGGGGGACCGGGGAGCTGTTTTTT
CDR3: CASSLAGGTGELFF

J: TRBJ2-1
V: TRBV5-1
size: .
D: TRBD1
DNA: TGCGCCAGCAGCTTGTCCGGGACAGGGGAATACAATGAGCAGTTCTTC
CDR3: CASSLSGTGEYNEQFF

J: TRBJ2-7
V: TRBV11-1
size: .
D: TRBD2
DNA: TGTGCCAGCAGCTTTGCAGCTAGCGGGGGAATCGAGCAGTACTTC
CDR3: CASSFAASGGIEQYF

J: TRBJ1-5
V: TRBV29-1
size: .
D: TRBD1
DNA: TGCAGCGTTTCGGACAGGGGGGGCAATCAGCCCCAGCATTTT
CDR3: CSVSDRGGNQPQHF

J: TRBJ1-2
V: TRBV5-5
size: .
D: TRBD1
DNA: TGTGCCAGCAGCGACCGGACAGGGACCGGCTACACCTTC
CDR3: CASSDRTGTGYTF

J: TRBJ1-1
V: TRBV7-9
size: .
D: .
DNA: TGTGCCGGCAGCCCCCTAATTCGGGGGGATGAAGCTTTCTTT
CDR3: CAGSPLIRGDEAFF

J: TRBJ1-6
V: TRBV30
size: .
D: .
DNA: TGTGCCTGGAGTATCCCGGGACCCCGTACGGGGAGTTCACCCCTCCACTTT
CDR3: CAWSIPGPRTGSSPLHF

J: TRBJ1-1
V: TRBV28
size: .
D: .
DNA: TGTGCCAGCAGTTTGGCCGGGGCGAACACTGAAGCTTTCTTT
CDR3: CASSLAGANTEAFF

J: TRBJ2-1
V: TRBV15
size: .
D: TRBD1
DNA: TGTGCCACCAGCAGAGATCCTGACAGGGCCTCGCCGCAGTTCTTC
CDR3: CATSRDPDRASPQFF

J: TRBJ2-2
V: TRBV2
size: once
D: .
DNA: TGTGCCACCCGAGTGGGTCGGGTCGGGGAGCTGTTTTTT
CDR3: CATRVGRVGELFF

J: TRBJ1-5
V: TRBV28
size: .
D: TRBD1
DNA: TGTGCCAGCAGCCCCCGGGACAGGGTCCATCAGCCCCAGCATTTT
CDR3: CASSPRDRVHQPQHF

J: TRBJ2-7
V: TRBV4-3
size: .
D: .
DNA: TGCGCCAGCAGCCAAGATGGGAGTGCTACCTACGAGCAGTACTTC
CDR3: CASSQDGSATYEQYF

J: TRBJ1-3
V: TRBV10-3
size: .
D: TRBD1
DNA: TGTGCCATCACCCGACAGGGGAACTCTGGAAACACCATATATTTT
CDR3: CAITRQGNSGNTIYF

J: TRBJ1-5
V: TRBV2
size: .
D: .
DNA: TGTGCCAGCAGATCCACAGGGTTGTGGCGCAATCAGCCCCAGCATTTT
CDR3: CASRSTGLWRNQPQHF

J: TRBJ2-7
V: TRBV5-6
size: .
D: TRBD1
DNA: TGTGCCAGCAGCTTCCTGGACAGGGATTCGTCCGAGCAGTACTTC
CDR3: CASSFLDRDSSEQYF

J: TRBJ2-3
V: TRBV7-9
size: once
D: .
DNA: TGTGCCAGCAGCACCAAGGGAGGAGTGGATACGCAGTATTTT
CDR3: CASSTKGGVDTQYF

J: TRBJ2-1
V: TRBV12-5
size: .
D: .
DNA: TGTGCTAGTGGTTTTGATGAGGGCAATGAGCAGTTCTTC
CDR3: CASGFDEGNEQFF

J: TRBJ1-5
V: TRBV14
size: .
D: .
DNA: TGTGCCAGCAGCCAAGGTACGGGGGCAGGTCAGCCCCAGCATTTT
CDR3: CASSQGTGAGQPQHF

J: TRBJ1-2
V: TRBV25-1
size: .
D: .
DNA: TGTGCCAGCAGTGAATCAGGCGCACGTGGCTATGGCTACACCTTC
CDR3: CASSESGARGYGYTF

J: TRBJ2-2
V: TRBV7-2
size: few
D: .
DNA: TGTGCCAGCAGCTTAGGTGCGGGCGGCGAGCTGTTTTTT
CDR3: CASSLGAGGELFF

J: TRBJ1-2
V: TRBV15
size: once
D: .
DNA: TGTGCCACCAGCAGATCACAAAATAACTATGGCTACACCTTC
CDR3: CATSRSQNNYGYTF